This T cell receptor beta chain stems from a study of blood T cell repertoires in COVID-19. Seattle researchers signed up patients amid active infection and tracked them longitudinally. V lost 4 bases, J lost 6 bases, and 9 bases stayed unmatched. The CDR3 runs 14 residues. Germline V gene data show CDR1 as LNHDA and CDR2 as SQIVND (reference sequence). Authors' data handling: Amplifying reference gene primers gave estimates of nucleated cell counts. The assay was immunoSEQ multiplex PCR, and TCRdb's table has in-frame clones only and misses some. Clonal size and the V and J genes are those of that table, whereas D and trimming came from the DNA. Of about 170,000 clones in the sample, around four fifths were seen once.

The TCR was taken from a woman between 65 and 79 years old with COVID-19, enrolled during active disease. The source material was peripheral blood. V gene TRBV19 combines with J gene TRBJ2-7; 7 bases map to TRBD1. The CDR3 loop is CASSRQGPLSEQYF. CDR3 nucleotides: TGTGCCAGTAGTAGACAGGGTCCCCTCTCCGAGCAGTACTTC. Supplemented by reference TRBV19 and TRBJ2-7, the full variable domain reads DGGITQSPKYLFRKEGQNVTLSCEQNLNHDAMYWYRQDPGQGLRLIYYSQIVNDFQKGDIAEGYSVSREKKESFPLTVTSAQKNPTAFYLCASSRQGPLSEQYFGPGTRLTVT.